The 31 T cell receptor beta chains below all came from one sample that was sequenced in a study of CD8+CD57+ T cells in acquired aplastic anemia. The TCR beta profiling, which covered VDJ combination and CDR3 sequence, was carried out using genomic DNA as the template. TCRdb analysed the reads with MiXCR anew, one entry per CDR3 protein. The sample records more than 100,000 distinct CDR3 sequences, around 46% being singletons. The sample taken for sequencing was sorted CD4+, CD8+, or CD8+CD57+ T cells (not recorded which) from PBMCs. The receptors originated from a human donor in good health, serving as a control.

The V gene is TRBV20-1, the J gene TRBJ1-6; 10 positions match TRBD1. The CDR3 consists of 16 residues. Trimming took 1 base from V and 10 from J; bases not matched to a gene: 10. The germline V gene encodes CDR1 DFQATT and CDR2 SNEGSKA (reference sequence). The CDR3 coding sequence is TGCAGTGCTAGAGGGACAGGGGGTTACGGAGGCTCACCCCTCCACTTT. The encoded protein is CSARGTGGYGGSPLHF.

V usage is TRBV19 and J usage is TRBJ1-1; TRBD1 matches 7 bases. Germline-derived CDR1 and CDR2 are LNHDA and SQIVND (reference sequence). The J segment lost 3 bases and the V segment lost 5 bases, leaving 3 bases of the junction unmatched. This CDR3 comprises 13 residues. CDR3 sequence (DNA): TGTGCCAGTAGTGGAACAGGGGACACTGAAGCTTTCTTT. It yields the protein CASSGTGDTEAFF.

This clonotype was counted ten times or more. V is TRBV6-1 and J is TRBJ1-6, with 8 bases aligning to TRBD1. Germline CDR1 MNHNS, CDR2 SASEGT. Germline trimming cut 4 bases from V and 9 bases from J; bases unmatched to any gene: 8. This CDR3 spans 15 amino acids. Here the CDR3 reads CASSGPGTGVSPLHF. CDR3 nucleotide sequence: TGTGCCAGCAGTGGTCCCGGGACAGGCGTTTCACCCCTCCACTTT.

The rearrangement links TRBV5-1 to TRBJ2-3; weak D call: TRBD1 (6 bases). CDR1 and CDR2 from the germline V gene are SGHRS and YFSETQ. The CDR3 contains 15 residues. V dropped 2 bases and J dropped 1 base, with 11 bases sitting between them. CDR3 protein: CASSFQGQGTDTQYF. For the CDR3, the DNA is TGCGCCAGCAGCTTTCAGGGGCAGGGCACAGATACGCAGTATTTT. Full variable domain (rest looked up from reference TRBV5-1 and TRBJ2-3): KAGVTQTPRYLIKTRGQQVTLSCSPISGHRSVSWYQQTPGQGLQFLFEYFSETQRNKGNFPGRFSGRQFSNSRSEMNVSTLELGDSALYLCASSFQGQGTDTQYFGPGTRLTVL.

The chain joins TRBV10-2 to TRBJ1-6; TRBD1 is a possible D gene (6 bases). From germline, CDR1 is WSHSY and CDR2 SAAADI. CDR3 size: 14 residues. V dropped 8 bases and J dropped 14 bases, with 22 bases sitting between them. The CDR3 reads CASLEAGALQSLHF. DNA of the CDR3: TGCGCCAGCCTCGAGGCAGGGGCCCTTCAGTCCCTCCACTTT.

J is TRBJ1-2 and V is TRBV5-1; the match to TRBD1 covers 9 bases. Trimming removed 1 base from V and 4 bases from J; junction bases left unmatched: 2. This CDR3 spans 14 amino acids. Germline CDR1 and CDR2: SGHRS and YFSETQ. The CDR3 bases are TGCGCCAGCAGCTTGACAGGGGGCGTCTATGGCTACACCTTC. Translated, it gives CASSLTGGVYGYTF.

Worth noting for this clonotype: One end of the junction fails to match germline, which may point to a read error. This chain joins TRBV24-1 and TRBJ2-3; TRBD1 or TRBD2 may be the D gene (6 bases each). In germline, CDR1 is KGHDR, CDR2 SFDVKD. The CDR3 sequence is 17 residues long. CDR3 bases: TGTGCCGCCAGTGGTACCTTAGGGGCAGGGGAGGCAGATACGCAGTATTTT. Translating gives CAASGTLGAGEADTQYF.

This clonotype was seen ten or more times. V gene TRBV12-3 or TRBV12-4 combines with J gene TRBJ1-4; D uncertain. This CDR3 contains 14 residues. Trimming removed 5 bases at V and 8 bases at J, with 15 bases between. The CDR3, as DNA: TGTGCCAGCAGTCAAGGGCTGGGTTGGGAAAAACTGTTTTTT. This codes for CASSQGLGWEKLFF.

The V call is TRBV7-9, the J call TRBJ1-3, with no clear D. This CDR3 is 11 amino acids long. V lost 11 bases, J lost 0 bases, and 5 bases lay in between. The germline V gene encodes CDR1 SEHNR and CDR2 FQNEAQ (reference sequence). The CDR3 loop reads CAGSSGNTIYF. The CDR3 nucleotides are TGTGCCGGTAGCTCTGGAAACACCATATATTTT.

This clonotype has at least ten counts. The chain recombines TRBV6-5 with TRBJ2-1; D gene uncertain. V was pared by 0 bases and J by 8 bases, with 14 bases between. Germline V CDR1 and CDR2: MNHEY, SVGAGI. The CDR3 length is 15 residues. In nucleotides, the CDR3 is TGTGCCAGCAGTTACTCGTCGGAGAGCGTGGATGAGCAGTTCTTC. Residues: CASSYSSESVDEQFF.

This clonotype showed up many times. CDR3 loop: CSARDTRNSETQYF. As DNA, the CDR3 is TGCAGTGCTAGAGATACGAGGAATTCAGAGACCCAGTACTTC. The chain recombines TRBV20-1 with TRBJ2-5, with D hard to call. The CDR3 consists of 14 residues. Trimming stripped 0 bases from V and 4 bases from J, with 12 bases between. The V gene's germline CDR1 is DFQATT and CDR2 SNEGSKA (reference sequence).

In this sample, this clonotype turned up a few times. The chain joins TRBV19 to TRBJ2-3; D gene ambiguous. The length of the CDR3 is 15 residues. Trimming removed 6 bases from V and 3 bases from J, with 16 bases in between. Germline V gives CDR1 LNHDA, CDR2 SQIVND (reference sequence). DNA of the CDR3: TGTGCCAGTAGCCCATCTTGGTGGTCGACAGATACGCAGTATTTT. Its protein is CASSPSWWSTDTQYF.

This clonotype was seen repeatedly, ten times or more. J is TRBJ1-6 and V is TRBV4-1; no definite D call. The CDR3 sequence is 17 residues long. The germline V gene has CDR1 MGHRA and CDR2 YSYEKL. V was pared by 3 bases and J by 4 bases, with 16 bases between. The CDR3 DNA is TGCGCCAGCAGCCAGGCTCCCCGGGAAAGATATAATTCACCCCTCCACTTT. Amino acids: CASSQAPRERYNSPLHF.

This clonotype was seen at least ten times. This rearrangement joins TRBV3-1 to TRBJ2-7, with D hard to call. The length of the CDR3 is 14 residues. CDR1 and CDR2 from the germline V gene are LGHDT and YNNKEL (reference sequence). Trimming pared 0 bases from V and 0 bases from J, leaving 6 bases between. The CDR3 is CASSQDVSSYEQYF. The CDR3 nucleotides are TGTGCCAGCAGCCAAGACGTCAGCTCCTACGAGCAGTACTTC.

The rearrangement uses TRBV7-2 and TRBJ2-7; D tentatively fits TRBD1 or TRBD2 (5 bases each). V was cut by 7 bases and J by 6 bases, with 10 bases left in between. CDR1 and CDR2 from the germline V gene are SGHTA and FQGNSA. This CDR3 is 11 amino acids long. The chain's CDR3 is CASTGATEQYF. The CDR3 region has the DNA TGTGCCAGCACCGGGGCAACCGAGCAGTACTTC.

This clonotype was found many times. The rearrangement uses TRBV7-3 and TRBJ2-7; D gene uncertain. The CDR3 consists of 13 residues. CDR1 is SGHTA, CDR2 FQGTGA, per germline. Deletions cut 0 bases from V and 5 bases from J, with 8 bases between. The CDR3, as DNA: TGTGCCAGCAGCTTAACCCAGGACGACGAGCAGTACTTC. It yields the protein CASSLTQDDEQYF.

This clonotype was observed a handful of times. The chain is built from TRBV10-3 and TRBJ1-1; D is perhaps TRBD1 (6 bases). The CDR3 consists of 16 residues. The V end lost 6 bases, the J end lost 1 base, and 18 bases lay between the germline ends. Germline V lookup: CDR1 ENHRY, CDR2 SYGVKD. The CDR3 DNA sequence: TGTGCCATCAGGGGGGTTTTGACAGGATCGAACACTGAAGCTTTCTTT. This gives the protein CAIRGVLTGSNTEAFF.

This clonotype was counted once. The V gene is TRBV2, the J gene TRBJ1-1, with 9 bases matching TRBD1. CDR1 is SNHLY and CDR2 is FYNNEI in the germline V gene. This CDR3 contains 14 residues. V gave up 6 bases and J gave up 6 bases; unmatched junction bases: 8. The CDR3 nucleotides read TGTGCCAGCAGCATGGGACAGGGAGTAGCTGAAGCTTTCTTT. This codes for CASSMGQGVAEAFF.

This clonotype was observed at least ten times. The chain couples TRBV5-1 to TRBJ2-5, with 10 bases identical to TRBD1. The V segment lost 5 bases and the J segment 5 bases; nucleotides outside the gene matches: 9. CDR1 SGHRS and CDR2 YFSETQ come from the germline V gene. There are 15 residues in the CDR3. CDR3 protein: CASRTGTGVWETQYF. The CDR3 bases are TGCGCCAGCAGGACCGGGACAGGGGTTTGGGAGACCCAGTACTTC.

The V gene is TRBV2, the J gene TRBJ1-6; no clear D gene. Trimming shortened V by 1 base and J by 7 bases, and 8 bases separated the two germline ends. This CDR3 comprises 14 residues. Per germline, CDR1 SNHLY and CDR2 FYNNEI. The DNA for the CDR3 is TGTGCCAGCAGTGAAGTTCAGACAAATTCACCCCTCCACTTT. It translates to CASSEVQTNSPLHF.

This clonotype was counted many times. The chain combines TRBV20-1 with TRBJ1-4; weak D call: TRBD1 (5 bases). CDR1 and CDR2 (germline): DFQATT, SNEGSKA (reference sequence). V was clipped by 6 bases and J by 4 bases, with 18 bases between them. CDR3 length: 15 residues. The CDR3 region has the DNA TGCAGTGCCTTCAGCCGGGGACTGAATAATGAAAAACTGTTTTTT. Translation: CSAFSRGLNNEKLFF.

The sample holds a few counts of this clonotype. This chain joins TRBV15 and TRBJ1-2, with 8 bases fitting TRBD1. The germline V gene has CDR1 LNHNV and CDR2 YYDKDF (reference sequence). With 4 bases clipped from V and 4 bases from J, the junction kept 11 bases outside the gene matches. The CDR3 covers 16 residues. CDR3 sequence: CATSIGTGSDTYGYTF. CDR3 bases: TGTGCCACCAGCATAGGGACAGGCTCCGACACCTATGGCTACACCTTC. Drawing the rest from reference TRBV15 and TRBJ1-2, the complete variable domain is DAMVIQNPRYQVTQFGKPVTLSCSQTLNHNVMYWYQQKSSQAPKLLFHYYDKDFNNEADTPDNFQSRRPNTSFCFLDIRSPGLGDTAMYLCATSIGTGSDTYGYTFGSGTRLTVV.

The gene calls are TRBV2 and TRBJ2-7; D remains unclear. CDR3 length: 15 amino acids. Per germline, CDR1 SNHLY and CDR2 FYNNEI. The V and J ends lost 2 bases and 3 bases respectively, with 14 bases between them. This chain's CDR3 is CASSERLGRNYEQYF. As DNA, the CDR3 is TGTGCCAGCAGTGAAAGGTTGGGCAGGAACTACGAGCAGTACTTC.

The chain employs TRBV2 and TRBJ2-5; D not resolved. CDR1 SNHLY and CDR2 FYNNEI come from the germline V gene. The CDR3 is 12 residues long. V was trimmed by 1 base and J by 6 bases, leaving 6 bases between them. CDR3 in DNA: TGTGCCAGCAGTGAAGGGGGTAAGACCCAGTACTTC. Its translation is CASSEGGKTQYF.

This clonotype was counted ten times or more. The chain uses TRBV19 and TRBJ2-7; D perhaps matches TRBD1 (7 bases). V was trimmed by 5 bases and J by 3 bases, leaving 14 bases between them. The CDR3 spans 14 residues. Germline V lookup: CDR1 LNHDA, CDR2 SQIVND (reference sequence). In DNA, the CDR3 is TGTGCCAGTAGTCGTCGCGGGACAGACTACGAGCAGTACTTC. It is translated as CASSRRGTDYEQYF.

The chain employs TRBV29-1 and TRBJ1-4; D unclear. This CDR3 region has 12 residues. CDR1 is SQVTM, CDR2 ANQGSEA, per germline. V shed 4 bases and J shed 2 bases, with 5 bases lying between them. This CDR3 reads CSVGATNEKLFF. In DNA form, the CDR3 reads TGCAGCGTTGGGGCGACTAATGAAAAACTGTTTTTT.

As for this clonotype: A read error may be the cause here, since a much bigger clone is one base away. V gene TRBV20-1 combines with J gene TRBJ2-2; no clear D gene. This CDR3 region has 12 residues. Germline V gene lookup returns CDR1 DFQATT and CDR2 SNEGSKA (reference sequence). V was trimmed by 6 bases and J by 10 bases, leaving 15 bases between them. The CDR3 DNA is TGCAGTGCCCAGTCGGGTGCCGAGGAGCTGTTTTTT. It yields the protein CSAQSGAEELFF.

The CDR3 coding sequence is TGTGCCAGCAGCTTGGGACTAGCGGCTAGCACAGATACGCAGTATTTT. Translating gives CASSLGLAASTDTQYF. This chain connects TRBV5-6 to TRBJ2-3; 9 bases map to TRBD2. Per the germline V gene, CDR1 is SGHDT and CDR2 is YYEEEE. V shed 0 bases and J 0 bases; nucleotides not matched to a gene: 2. The CDR3 runs 16 residues.

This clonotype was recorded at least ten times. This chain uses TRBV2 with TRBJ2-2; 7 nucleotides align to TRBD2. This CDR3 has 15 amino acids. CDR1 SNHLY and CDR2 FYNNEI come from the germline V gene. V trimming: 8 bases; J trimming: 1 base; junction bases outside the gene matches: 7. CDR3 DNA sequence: TGTGCCAGCCGGATGGGGGGGGTGAACACCGGGGAGCTGTTTTTT. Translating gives CASRMGGVNTGELFF.

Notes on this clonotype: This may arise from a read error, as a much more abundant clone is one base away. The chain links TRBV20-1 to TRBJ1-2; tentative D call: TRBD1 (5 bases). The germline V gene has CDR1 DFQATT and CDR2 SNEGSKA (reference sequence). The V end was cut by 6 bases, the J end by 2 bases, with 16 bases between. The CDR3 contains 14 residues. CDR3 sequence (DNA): TGCAGTGCCCCCTGGCAGGGTAAAAACTATGGCTACACCTTC. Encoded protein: CSAPWQGKNYGYTF.

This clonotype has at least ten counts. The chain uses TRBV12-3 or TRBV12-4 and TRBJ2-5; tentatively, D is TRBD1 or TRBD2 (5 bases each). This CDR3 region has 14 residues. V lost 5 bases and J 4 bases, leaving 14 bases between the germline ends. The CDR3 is CASSPGTNRETQYF. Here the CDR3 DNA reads TGTGCCAGCAGTCCCGGGACCAACCGAGAGACCCAGTACTTC.